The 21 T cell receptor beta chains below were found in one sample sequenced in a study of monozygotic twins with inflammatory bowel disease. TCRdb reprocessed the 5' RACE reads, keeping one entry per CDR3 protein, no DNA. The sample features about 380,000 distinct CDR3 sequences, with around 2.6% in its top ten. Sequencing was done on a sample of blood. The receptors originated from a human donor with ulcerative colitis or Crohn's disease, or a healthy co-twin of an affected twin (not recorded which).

CDR3 loop: CASSLGRQETQYF. This chain connects TRBV7-9 to TRBJ2-5. Per the germline V gene, CDR1 is SEHNR and CDR2 is FQNEAQ (reference sequence). This CDR3 contains 13 residues.

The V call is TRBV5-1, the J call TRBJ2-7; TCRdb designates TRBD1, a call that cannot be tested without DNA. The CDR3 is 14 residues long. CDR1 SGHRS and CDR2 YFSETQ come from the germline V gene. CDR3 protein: CASSLVSGKYEQYF.

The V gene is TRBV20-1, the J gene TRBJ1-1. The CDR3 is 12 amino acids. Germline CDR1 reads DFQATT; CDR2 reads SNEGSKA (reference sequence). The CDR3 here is CSAGPLDTEAFF.

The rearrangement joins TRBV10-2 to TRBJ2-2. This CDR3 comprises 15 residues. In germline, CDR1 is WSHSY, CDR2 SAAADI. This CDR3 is CASSASLRTTGELFF.

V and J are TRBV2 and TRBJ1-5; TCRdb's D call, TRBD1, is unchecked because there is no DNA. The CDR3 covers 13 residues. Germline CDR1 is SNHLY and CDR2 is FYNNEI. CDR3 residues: CASGTGGGQPQHF.

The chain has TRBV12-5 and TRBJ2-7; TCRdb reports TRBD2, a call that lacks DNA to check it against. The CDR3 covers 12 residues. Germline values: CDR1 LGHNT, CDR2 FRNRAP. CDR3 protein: CATGSRAYEQYF.

CDR3 in amino acids: CATRVYSGNTIYF. The chain couples TRBV10-3 to TRBJ1-3. This CDR3 comprises 13 residues. Germline V CDR1 and CDR2: ENHRY, SYGVKD.

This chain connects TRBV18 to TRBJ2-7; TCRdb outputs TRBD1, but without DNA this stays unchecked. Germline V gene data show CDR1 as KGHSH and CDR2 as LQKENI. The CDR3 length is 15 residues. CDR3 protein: CASSPPYRGGYEQYF.

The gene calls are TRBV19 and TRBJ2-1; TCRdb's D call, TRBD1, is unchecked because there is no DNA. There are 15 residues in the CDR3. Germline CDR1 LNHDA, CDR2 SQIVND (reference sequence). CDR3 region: CASSIVPGGLNEQFF.

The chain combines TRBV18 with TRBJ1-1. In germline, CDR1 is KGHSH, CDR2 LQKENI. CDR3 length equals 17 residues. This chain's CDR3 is CASSPNTPTDSNTEAFF.

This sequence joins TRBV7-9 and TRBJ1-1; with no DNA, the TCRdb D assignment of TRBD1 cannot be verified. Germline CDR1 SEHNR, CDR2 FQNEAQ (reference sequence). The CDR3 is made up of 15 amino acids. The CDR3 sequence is CASSFGRGLNTEAFF.

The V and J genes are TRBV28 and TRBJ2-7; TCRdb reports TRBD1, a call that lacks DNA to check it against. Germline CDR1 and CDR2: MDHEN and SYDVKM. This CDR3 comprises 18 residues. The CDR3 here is CASSSRDLTGVSVYEQYF.

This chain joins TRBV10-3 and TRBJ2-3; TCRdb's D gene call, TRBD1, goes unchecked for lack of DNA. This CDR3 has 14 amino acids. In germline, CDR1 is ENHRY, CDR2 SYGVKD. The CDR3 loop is CAVAGGGSTDTQYF.

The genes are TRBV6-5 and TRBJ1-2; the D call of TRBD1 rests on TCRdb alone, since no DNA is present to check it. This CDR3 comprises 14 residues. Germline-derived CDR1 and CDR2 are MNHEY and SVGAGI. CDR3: CASSYSRGVYGYTF.

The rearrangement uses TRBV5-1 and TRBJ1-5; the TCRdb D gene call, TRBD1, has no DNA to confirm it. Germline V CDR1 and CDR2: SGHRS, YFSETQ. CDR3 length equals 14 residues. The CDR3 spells CASSPWPSNQPQHF.

The CDR3 loop reads CASSPITFPGQTEKLFF. This chain joins TRBV18 and TRBJ1-4; TCRdb calls TRBD1, which cannot be checked without DNA. The CDR3 covers 17 residues. Germline lookup yields CDR1 KGHSH and CDR2 LQKENI.

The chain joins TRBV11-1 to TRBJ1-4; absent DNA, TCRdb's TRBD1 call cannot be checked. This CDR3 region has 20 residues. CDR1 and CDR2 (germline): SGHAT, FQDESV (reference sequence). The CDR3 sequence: CASSLKPGQVTTTFNEKLFF.

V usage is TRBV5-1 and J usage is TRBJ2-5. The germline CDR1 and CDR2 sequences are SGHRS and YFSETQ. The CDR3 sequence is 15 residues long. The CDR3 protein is CASSPDLSLQETQYF.

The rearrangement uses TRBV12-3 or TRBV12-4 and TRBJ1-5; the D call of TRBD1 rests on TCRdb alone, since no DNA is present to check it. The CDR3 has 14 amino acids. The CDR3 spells CASSFRGTDQPQHF.

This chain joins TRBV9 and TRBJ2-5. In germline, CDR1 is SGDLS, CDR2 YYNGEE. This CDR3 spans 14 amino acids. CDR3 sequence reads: CASSVGHGRETQYF.

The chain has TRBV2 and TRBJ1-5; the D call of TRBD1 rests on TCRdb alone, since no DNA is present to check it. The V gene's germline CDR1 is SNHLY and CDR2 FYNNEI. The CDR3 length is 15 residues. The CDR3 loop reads CASSEQGQGNQPQHF.